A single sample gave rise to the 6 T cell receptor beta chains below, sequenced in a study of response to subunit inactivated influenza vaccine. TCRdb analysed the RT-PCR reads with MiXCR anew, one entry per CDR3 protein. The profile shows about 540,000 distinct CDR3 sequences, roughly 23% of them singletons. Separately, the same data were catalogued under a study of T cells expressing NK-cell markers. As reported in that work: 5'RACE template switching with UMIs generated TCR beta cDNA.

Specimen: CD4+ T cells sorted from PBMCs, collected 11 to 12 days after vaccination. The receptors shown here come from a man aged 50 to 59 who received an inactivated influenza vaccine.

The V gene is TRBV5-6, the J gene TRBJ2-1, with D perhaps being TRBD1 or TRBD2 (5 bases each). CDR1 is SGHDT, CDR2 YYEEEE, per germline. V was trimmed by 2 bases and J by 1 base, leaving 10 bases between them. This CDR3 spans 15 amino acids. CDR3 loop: CASSFGTASYNEQFF. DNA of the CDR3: TGTGCCAGCAGCTTTGGGACGGCTTCCTACAATGAGCAGTTCTTC. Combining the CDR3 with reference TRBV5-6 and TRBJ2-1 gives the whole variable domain DAGVTQSPTHLIKTRGQQVTLRCSPKSGHDTVSWYQQALGQGPQFIFQYYEEEERQRGNFPDRFSGHQFPNYSSELNVNALLLGDSALYLCASSFGTASYNEQFFGPGTRLTVL.

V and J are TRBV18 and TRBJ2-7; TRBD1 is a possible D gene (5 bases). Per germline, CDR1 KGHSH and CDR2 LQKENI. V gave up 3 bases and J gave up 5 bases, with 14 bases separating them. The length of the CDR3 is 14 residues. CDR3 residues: CASSPSSGRDEQYF. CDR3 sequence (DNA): TGTGCCAGCTCACCGTCGTCTGGCAGGGACGAGCAGTACTTC.

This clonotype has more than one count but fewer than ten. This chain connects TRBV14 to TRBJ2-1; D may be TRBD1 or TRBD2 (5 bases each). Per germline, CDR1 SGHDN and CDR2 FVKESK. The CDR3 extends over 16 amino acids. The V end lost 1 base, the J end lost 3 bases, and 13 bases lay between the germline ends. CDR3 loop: CASSQVLGAIYNEQFF. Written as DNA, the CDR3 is TGTGCCAGCAGCCAAGTACTCGGGGCAATCTACAATGAGCAGTTCTTC. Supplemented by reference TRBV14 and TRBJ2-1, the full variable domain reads EAGVTQFPSHSVIEKGQTVTLRCDPISGHDNLYWYRRVMGKEIKFLLHFVKESKQDESGMPNNRFLAERTGGTYSTLKVQPAELEDSGVYFCASSQVLGAIYNEQFFGPGTRLTVL.

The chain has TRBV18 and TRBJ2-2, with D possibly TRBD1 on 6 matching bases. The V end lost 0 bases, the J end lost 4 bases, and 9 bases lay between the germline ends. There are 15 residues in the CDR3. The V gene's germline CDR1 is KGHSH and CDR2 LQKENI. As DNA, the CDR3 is TGTGCCAGCTCACCACCGGCCAGGGGCACCGGGGAGCTGTTTTTT. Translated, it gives CASSPPARGTGELFF.

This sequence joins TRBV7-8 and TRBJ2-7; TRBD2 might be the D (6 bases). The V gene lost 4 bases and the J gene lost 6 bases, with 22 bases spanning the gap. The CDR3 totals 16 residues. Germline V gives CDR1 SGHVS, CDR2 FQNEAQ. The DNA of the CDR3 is TGTGCCAGCAGCTCTATTCGGGGCACAATGGGAGGCGAGCAGTACTTC. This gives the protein CASSSIRGTMGGEQYF.

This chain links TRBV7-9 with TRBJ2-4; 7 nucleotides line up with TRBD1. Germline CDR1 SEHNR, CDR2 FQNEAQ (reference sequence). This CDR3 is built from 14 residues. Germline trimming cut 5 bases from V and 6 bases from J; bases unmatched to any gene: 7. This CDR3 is CASSTTGDGNIQYF. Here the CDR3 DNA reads TGTGCCAGCAGCACCACAGGGGATGGAAACATTCAGTACTTC.